This is a list of T cell receptor beta chains from one sample in a study of identical twins. A single record per CDR3 protein comes from TCRdb applying MiXCR to the 5' RACE reads. Of approximately 1.8 million distinct CDR3 sequences in the sample, less than 40% were seen once. The sequenced sample consisted of cord blood. The receptor set was obtained from a newborn girl in good health. Both conserved end residues are part of each CDR3. A D gene is named only where the DNA matches it firmly. Only part of the rows carry a size: once, few, many, or a class if the clone is expanded.

size | D | J | V | DNA | CDR3
- | - | TRBJ1-1 | TRBV7-9 | TGTGCCAGCAGCTTACTTCGAGCCACGGACACTGAAGCTTTCTTT | CASSLLRATDTEAFF
- | - | TRBJ2-1 | TRBV12-5 | TGTGCTAGTGGTTTGGTCCCGGGTGAGCAGTTCTTC | CASGLVPGEQFF
- | TRBD1 | TRBJ2-1 | TRBV20-1 | TGCAGTGCTACCCACCGGGACAGGGGCTACAATGAGCAGTTCTTC | CSATHRDRGYNEQFF
- | TRBD2 | TRBJ2-5 | TRBV3-1 | TGTGCCAGCAGCCAAGGGACTAGCGAACGGTATCAAGAGACCCAGTACTTC | CASSQGTSERYQETQYF
- | - | TRBJ2-7 | TRBV15 | TGTGCCACCAGCGTATTGAACCGCGACGAGCAGTACTTC | CATSVLNRDEQYF
few | - | TRBJ1-2 | TRBV27 | TGTGCCAGCAGTTTCAGGGCGGATAACTATGGCTACACCTTC | CASSFRADNYGYTF
many | - | TRBJ2-5 | TRBV6-6 | TGTGCCAGCAGTTACCCTCGCGCCAGGGACGAGACCCAGTACTTC | CASSYPRARDETQYF
once | TRBD2 | TRBJ2-7 | TRBV9 | TGTGCCAGCAGGTCACTCGGGACTAGCGAGAGACCCTACAATGAGCAGTACTTC | CASRSLGTSERPYNEQYF
few | TRBD2 | TRBJ2-1 | TRBV20-1 | TGCAGTGCTAGAGCCAGCGGGAGGCCTTTCTACAATGAGCAGTTCTTC | CSARASGRPFYNEQFF
few | - | TRBJ2-1 | TRBV20-1 | TGCAGTGCTAGGGCCAATTCGTTGATAGCGAGTTACAATGAGCAGTTCTTC | CSARANSLIASYNEQFF
- | TRBD1 | TRBJ1-1 | TRBV6-5 | TGTGCCAGCAGAAAGGGCCAGGGGGTTTACACTGAAGCTTTCTTT | CASRKGQGVYTEAFF
few | TRBD1 | TRBJ1-4 | TRBV10-3 | TGTGCCATCAGTCCCCGGGACAGGGGGAATGAAAAACTGTTTTTT | CAISPRDRGNEKLFF
- | - | TRBJ2-5 | TRBV20-1 | TGCAGTGCTAGATCCGCAACGCAAGAGACCCAGTACTTC | CSARSATQETQYF
- | TRBD2 | TRBJ2-3 | TRBV13 | TGTGCCAGCAGCTCCACCTCTAGCGGGGGGGCCGGCACAGATACGCAGTATTTT | CASSSTSSGGAGTDTQYF
- | - | TRBJ1-2 | TRBV27 | TGTGCCAGCAGTTTAGGGGCAGGCCTACTCTATGGCTACACCTTC | CASSLGAGLLYGYTF
- | TRBD2 | TRBJ2-5 | TRBV5-1 | TGCGCCAGCAGCTTGGGACTAGCGGGGGCCGTCCAAGAGACCCAGTACTTC | CASSLGLAGAVQETQYF
- | TRBD2 | TRBJ2-7 | TRBV25-1 | TGTGCCAGCAGTCGTTCTAGCGGGAGGCCCTACGAGCAGTACTTC | CASSRSSGRPYEQYF
- | - | TRBJ1-5 | TRBV6-1 | TGTGCCACCAGGAGTCTAAAGCGGCAGCCCCAGCATTTT | CATRSLKRQPQHF
- | - | TRBJ1-5 | TRBV19 | TGTGCCAGTAAGGCAGCTTATAGCAATCAGCCCCAGCATTTT | CASKAAYSNQPQHF
- | TRBD1 | TRBJ1-4 | TRBV20-1 | TGCAGTGCTAGAGCTCACAGGACAGGGGAAAAACTGTTTTTT | CSARAHRTGEKLFF
- | - | TRBJ2-1 | TRBV11-2 | TGTGCCAGCAGCCCCAATATGGCTAGCCCAAGGAGTGAGCAGTTCTTC | CASSPNMASPRSEQFF
few | - | TRBJ2-3 | TRBV5-1 | TGCGCCAGCAGCTTGGAAGTCAGGGGCACAGATACGCAGTATTTT | CASSLEVRGTDTQYF
few | TRBD1 | TRBJ2-3 | TRBV20-1 | TGCAGTGCAGATAGGGGGCGAGCAGATACGCAGTATTTT | CSADRGRADTQYF
- | - | TRBJ2-1 | TRBV6-5 | TGTGCCAGCAGTTACTCTGCGCCAACCTACAATGAGCAGTTCTTC | CASSYSAPTYNEQFF
- | TRBD1 | TRBJ1-1 | TRBV25-1 | TGTGCCAGCAGTGAATCGCCCCGGACAGGGAACACTGAAGCTTTCTTT | CASSESPRTGNTEAFF
few | TRBD1 | TRBJ1-1 | TRBV9 | TGTGCCAGCAGCGTAGCCCCACAGGGGCCGAACACTGAAGCTTTCTTT | CASSVAPQGPNTEAFF
- | - | TRBJ2-5 | TRBV4-1 | TGCGCCAGCAGCCAGATAGCACAAGGGGGGACCCAGTACTTC | CASSQIAQGGTQYF
few | TRBD1 | TRBJ2-1 | TRBV2 | TGTGCCAGCAAGGGGGCAGGTAGCCCTAATGAGCAGTTCTTC | CASKGAGSPNEQFF
few | TRBD2 | TRBJ2-1 | TRBV28 | TGTGCCAGCAGTTTTGGGGGACTAGCGGGAAGCAATGAGCAGTTCTTC | CASSFGGLAGSNEQFF
few | TRBD1 | TRBJ2-1 | TRBV28 | TGTGCCAGCAGTCCCCTTGGGGCAGGGGGCCTCAATGAGCAGTTCTTC | CASSPLGAGGLNEQFF
few | - | TRBJ2-1 | TRBV7-2 | TGTGCCAGCAGCTTAGCCTGGAGCTCCTACAATGAGCAGTTCTTC | CASSLAWSSYNEQFF
many | - | TRBJ2-7 | TRBV7-9 | TGTGCCAGCAGCTTAGTCGAGTACGAGCAGTACTTC | CASSLVEYEQYF
once | TRBD2 | TRBJ2-5 | TRBV18 | TGTGCCAGCTCACCGGGAGGCGGGAGGTTCGATGAGCAGTACTTC | CASSPGGGRFDEQYF
few | - | TRBJ2-3 | TRBV6-5 | TGTGCCAGCAGTTACGAGGGGGGGTCAGATACGCAGTATTTT | CASSYEGGSDTQYF
few | - | TRBJ2-3 | TRBV27 | TGTGCCAGCAGTTTAAGGGCGGGGGCTAGCACAGATACGCAGTATTTT | CASSLRAGASTDTQYF
many | TRBD1 | TRBJ2-1 | TRBV9 | TGTGCCAGCAGCGTAGTACAGGGGCCCTACAATGAGCAGTTCTTC | CASSVVQGPYNEQFF
- | TRBD2 | TRBJ2-5 | TRBV5-1 | TGCGCCAGCAGCTTGGCCGGGAGGATGCTTGAGCAGTACTTC | CASSLAGRMLEQYF
once | - | TRBJ2-1 | TRBV7-9 | TGTGCCAGCAGCTTGAGACTGTCTAGGGGCAATGAGCAGTTCTTC | CASSLRLSRGNEQFF
few | - | TRBJ2-1 | TRBV7-9 | TGTGCCAGCAGCTTAGCGGGGCTAGAGTTCTTC | CASSLAGLEFF
few | TRBD2 | TRBJ2-7 | TRBV10-3 | TGTGCCATCAATGACAGGTTCCGACTAGCGGAGCTAGGCGAGCAGTACTTC | CAINDRFRLAELGEQYF
few | - | TRBJ1-2 | TRBV4-2 | TGTGCCAGCAGCCAAGATTGGCGCAGGGACGGTGGCTACACCTTC | CASSQDWRRDGGYTF
- | - | TRBJ2-7 | TRBV14 | TGTGCCAGCAGCCGCATAGACATTGGGCCCTACGAGCAGTACTTC | CASSRIDIGPYEQYF
- | - | TRBJ1-2 | TRBV4-1 | TGCGCCAGCAGCCAAGGGGCGGTGAGGGGCTACACCTTC | CASSQGAVRGYTF
- | - | TRBJ2-7 | TRBV6-1 | TGTGCCAGCAGTCACAGGGCCAGCCGGGATTACGAGCAGTACTTC | CASSHRASRDYEQYF
- | - | TRBJ2-7 | TRBV12-3/TRBV12-4 | TGTGCCAGCAGTTCTGAGCAGTACTTC | CASSSEQYF
- | - | TRBJ2-1 | TRBV20-1 | TGCAGTGCTAGGATTAACGTTGGTAATGAGCAGTTCTTC | CSARINVGNEQFF
- | TRBD1 | TRBJ2-2 | TRBV12-3/TRBV12-4 | TGTGCCAGCAGTTTCCGGGACAGGGGGCGCGGGGAGCTGTTTTTT | CASSFRDRGRGELFF
once | TRBD2 | TRBJ2-1 | TRBV20-1 | TGCAGTGCAAGTCTTAGCGGGAGCGGCAATGAGCGGTTCTTC | CSASLSGSGNERFF
- | - | TRBJ2-1 | TRBV4-1 | TGCGCCAGCAGCCAAGATAACATCGGGAGGCAGTTCTTC | CASSQDNIGRQFF
- | - | TRBJ2-1 | TRBV2 | TGTGCCAGCAGATGGGCGGGCTACTCCTACAATGAGCAGTTCTTC | CASRWAGYSYNEQFF
- | - | TRBJ2-5 | TRBV4-2 | TGTGCCAGCAGCCAAGTAGGGGCGGTCCAAGAGACCCAGTACTTC | CASSQVGAVQETQYF
- | - | TRBJ1-1 | TRBV29-1 | TGCAGCGTTGATTCTTATAAAGCTAAAGCTTTCTTT | CSVDSYKAKAFF
- | - | TRBJ2-2 | TRBV5-1 | TGCGCCAGCAGCTTGGATGGGAGCGGCGGGGAGCTGTTTTTT | CASSLDGSGGELFF
few | TRBD1 | TRBJ2-3 | TRBV9 | TGTGCCAGCAGCGTGACTACAGGGGGCACAGATACGCAGTATTTT | CASSVTTGGTDTQYF
- | - | TRBJ2-1 | TRBV5-1 | TGCGCCAGCAGTCTTGACTGCAATGAGCAGTTCTTC | CASSLDCNEQFF
- | - | TRBJ2-5 | TRBV20-1 | TGCAGTGCTGGGGCAGAAGGGGAGACCCAGTACTTC | CSAGAEGETQYF
- | TRBD2 | TRBJ2-3 | TRBV13 | TGTGTCAGCAGCTCCTCTTGGGCGGGGGACCTCACAGATACGCAGTATTTT | CVSSSSWAGDLTDTQYF
- | - | TRBJ1-4 | TRBV28 | TGTGCCAGCAACCCATTACAGGCAACTAATGAAAAACTGTTTTTT | CASNPLQATNEKLFF
few | TRBD1 | TRBJ1-6 | TRBV18 | TGTGCCAGCTCGCCGCTCCGGGACAGGGTTAATTCACCCCTCCACTTT | CASSPLRDRVNSPLHF